These T cell receptor beta chains were read from a single sample in a study of cytotoxic CD8 clonotypes in ibrutinib-treated CLL. Assay used: immunoSEQ multiplex PCR; TCRdb lists only in-frame clones, some missing. The table shows 300,000 to 400,000 clones, with under 70% occurring only once. The sample was PBMCs, taken after 36 months of ibrutinib treatment. These receptors were taken from a human donor with chronic lymphocytic leukemia. Each CDR3 is given with its conserved first and last residue. The order of the fields is J gene, clone size, V gene, D gene, CDR3 DNA, CDR3 protein. D genes are given only for firm matches. Size is stated for part of the rows, as once, few or many counts, or as a class when the clone is expanded.

>TRBJ2-5|NA|TRBV25-1|NA
TGTGCCAGCTCGGAGTTCGGTCCACCCACTCAAGAGACCCAGTACTTC
CASSEFGPPTQETQYF
>TRBJ1-6|few|TRBV6-1|NA
TGTGCCAGCAGTCCAGCCGACAGCCGTAATTCACCCCTCCACTTT
CASSPADSRNSPLHF
>TRBJ1-4|NA|TRBV4-2|TRBD1
TGTGCCAGCAGCCAAGATGGGGGACAGGGGAATGAAAAACTGTTTTTT
CASSQDGGQGNEKLFF
>TRBJ2-3|NA|TRBV4-1|TRBD1
TGCGCCAGCAGCAAGCGCCTCCGGGACAGGGGAGGTACAGATACGCAGTATTTT
CASSKRLRDRGGTDTQYF
>TRBJ1-5|NA|TRBV7-2|NA
TGTGCCAGCAGCTTAGTGGGCTCCCGCCCCCAGCATTTT
CASSLVGSRPQHF
>TRBJ2-7|NA|TRBV28|NA
TGTGCCAGCAGTTTTCGGGTCGTGGGGTCCTACGAGCAGTACTTC
CASSFRVVGSYEQYF
>TRBJ2-7|few|TRBV20-1|NA
TGCAGTGCTAGGAATGGCTACGAGCAGTACTTC
CSARNGYEQYF
>TRBJ2-2|NA|TRBV5-6|TRBD1
TGTGCCAGCAGCTTGACAGGGGACGGGGAGCTGTTTTTT
CASSLTGDGELFF
>TRBJ2-5|once|TRBV7-2|NA
TGTGCCAGCACCCCTAGGGTCAAAATTGCACAAGAGACCCAGTACTTC
CASTPRVKIAQETQYF
>TRBJ1-5|once|TRBV6-5|TRBD1
TGTGCCAGCAGACAAACAGGGGGCCTTGATCAGCCCCAGCATTTT
CASRQTGGLDQPQHF
>TRBJ1-2|few|TRBV28|TRBD1
TGTGCCAGCAGTTCGGGACAGTATGGCTACACCTTC
CASSSGQYGYTF
>TRBJ1-1|few|TRBV4-1|NA
TGCGCCAGCAGCCAAGATGGGGGTGGCAACACTGAAGCTTTCTTT
CASSQDGGGNTEAFF
>TRBJ2-7|few|TRBV5-1|NA
TGCGCCAGCCATGAGTGGCGGGGGCTTTCCCACGAGCAGTACTTC
CASHEWRGLSHEQYF
>TRBJ1-4|NA|TRBV2|TRBD1
TGTGCCAGCAGTGAATGGACAGGGGTGGAAAAACTGTTTTTT
CASSEWTGVEKLFF
>TRBJ2-7|NA|TRBV5-1|TRBD1
TGCGCCAGCAGCTTGGAAAGGGGACAGGGGTCCTACGAGCAGTACTTC
CASSLERGQGSYEQYF
>TRBJ2-3|few|TRBV5-4|NA
TGTGCCAGCAGCTTCCTGCCAGATACGCAGTATTTT
CASSFLPDTQYF
>TRBJ1-4|NA|TRBV7-9|NA
TGTGCCAGCAGCTTCGACCAGGGGATCGGAGAAAAACTGTTTTTT
CASSFDQGIGEKLFF
>TRBJ2-7|once|TRBV6-6|NA
TGTGCCAGCAGTCTACTCCCCCGGGACCCCGAGCAGTACTTC
CASSLLPRDPEQYF
>TRBJ1-1|NA|TRBV10-2|NA
TGCGCCAGCAGTCGGGGGCGGTACACTGAAGCTTTCTTT
CASSRGRYTEAFF
>TRBJ1-5|few|TRBV19|NA
TGTGCCAGTAGTACCGAACCCCCGGGCAATCAGCCCCAGCATTTT
CASSTEPPGNQPQHF